The clone carrying this T cell receptor (beta chain) was detected many times. Its antigen remains unidentified. Construction of the TCRbeta library involved unique molecular identifiers. MiXCR, applied by TCRdb to the PCR reads, yields one record per CDR3 protein. The sample comprises roughly 300,000 distinct CDR3 sequences, around a tenth of which are singletons, and roughly a quarter rests with the top ten. This record belongs to a study of T-cell reconstitution after alpha-beta-depleted transplantation in children. Germline CDR1 reads MDHEN; CDR2 reads SYDVKM. CDR3 length: 15 residues. Between the trimmed V and J ends, which lost 3 bases and 2 bases, there was a span of 14 bases. Study-wide findings and caveats: It was reported that alpha-beta T cells came from several hundred expanded graft clones (about two months after transplant). Newly generated T cells supplied most T-cell counts and diversity one year post-transplant. High day-60 TCRbeta diversity in some patients came from surviving recipient T cells and thymic progenitors.

The sequence came from a male patient between 2 and 10 years old who had a stem cell transplant for chronic granulomatous disease, so the T cells may come from the graft donor. The sample here was peripheral blood, taken 180 days after TCRalphabeta/CD19-depleted stem cell transplant. The J gene is TRBJ2-7, the V gene TRBV28; D gene ambiguous. CDR3 protein: CASSFIQRLPYEQYF. The CDR3 nucleotides read TGTGCCAGCAGTTTTATCCAGCGTCTTCCCTACGAGCAGTACTTC.